The text below deals with one T cell receptor beta chain. These data belong to a study of blood T cell repertoires in COVID-19. On the study more broadly: The United States, Italy and Spain supplied acute and convalescent COVID-19 samples.

The CDR3 runs to 14 residues. V dropped 0 bases and J dropped 6 bases, with 9 bases sitting between them. Germline V gene data show CDR1 as SGHTA and CDR2 as FQGNSA. Sequencing used immunoSEQ multiplex PCR; TCRdb keeps in-frame clones, though not all of them. The repertoire includes 350,000 or so clones, 70% to 90% of them detected once, and approximately 4% sits in the top ten. The source of this sequence is a woman aged 40 to 55 with acute COVID-19. This sequence joins TRBV7-2 and TRBJ1-5; a weak D match, TRBD1 (5 bases). The sequenced sample was PBMCs or T cells enriched from blood (not recorded which). CDR3: CASSLAGGTQPQHF. The CDR3 bases are TGTGCCAGCAGCTTAGCGGGGGGGACTCAGCCCCAGCATTTT.